A single sample gave rise to the 7 T cell receptor beta chains below, sequenced in a study of regulatory T cells in long-lasting Graves disease. The time point is: newly diagnosed GD, antithyroid drugs for less than 3 months. There was RNA extracted from PBMCs, and the TCR library was made from it. Researchers made TCR beta libraries by using iRepertoire HTBI primers and running Arm-PCR on CDR3 regions. Via MiXCR, TCRdb re-called the multiplex PCR reads, giving one row per CDR3 protein. The sample carries around 360,000 distinct CDR3 sequences, around 16% recorded once. The same specimen was also included in a second study, on T cells in Graves' hyperthyroidism and ophthalmopathy.

This sample comprised peripheral blood mononuclear cells (PBMCs), obtained at new diagnosis, from a patient treated with antithyroid drugs. The receptors were sampled from a woman aged 18-29 years with Graves disease.

This clonotype was seen ten or more times. The chain employs TRBV20-1 and TRBJ2-2, with unresolved D. Germline loops: CDR1 DFQATT, CDR2 SNEGSKA (reference sequence). Trimming cost V 3 bases and J 7 bases, with 15 bases left between them. The CDR3 has 14 residues. CDR3 bases: TGCAGTGCTAGCCACCGACGGGCCGGCGGGGAGCTGTTTTTT. Protein product: CSASHRRAGGELFF.

Remarks on this clonotype: A read error may explain this, as a much larger clone is one base away. The chain is built from TRBV5-1 and TRBJ2-5; 7 bases are shared with TRBD1. This CDR3 contains 14 residues. The V gene's germline CDR1 is SGHRS and CDR2 YFSETQ. V dropped 3 bases and J dropped 3; count of bases not matched to a gene: 5. The CDR3 reads CASSSGQIEETQYF. The DNA for the CDR3 is TGCGCCAGCAGCTCGGGACAGATCGAAGAGACCCAGTACTTC.

This clonotype occurred a few times. The chain recombines TRBV10-1 with TRBJ2-2; 10 bases are shared with TRBD1. The CDR3 length is 18 residues. V gave up 5 bases and J gave up 5 bases; unmatched junction bases: 14. The germline CDR1 and CDR2 sequences are WNHNN and SYGVQD (reference sequence). The CDR3 is CASSPMIGTGDLTGELFF. In nucleotides, the CDR3 is TGCGCCAGCAGTCCTATGATCGGGACAGGGGATTTGACCGGGGAGCTGTTTTTT.

V gene TRBV27 combines with J gene TRBJ2-1; D is ambiguous. The CDR3 totals 13 residues. The germline CDR1 and CDR2 sequences are MNHEY and SMNVEV (reference sequence). Trimming left V 2 bases short and J 6 bases short, with 8 bases between. Written as DNA, the CDR3 is TGTGCCAGCAGTTTAGGGGTATTCAATGAGCAGTTCTTC. This codes for CASSLGVFNEQFF.

This clonotype was counted at least ten times. This chain joins TRBV12-3 or TRBV12-4 and TRBJ2-2, with D unclear. This CDR3 spans 16 amino acids. Trimming left V 6 bases short and J 1 base short, with 15 bases between. The CDR3 nucleotides are TGTGCCAGCAGCCCCCGGGCGAAAATGAACACCGGGGAGCTGTTTTTT. This translates into CASSPRAKMNTGELFF.

Comment on this clonotype: At one boundary the junction diverges from the germline segment, which might be a read error. V usage is TRBV4-1 and J usage is TRBJ2-7, with D uncertain. Looked up from germline, CDR1 is MGHRA and CDR2 is YSYEKL. The CDR3 extends over 13 amino acids. The CDR3 coding sequence is TGCGCCGGCAGCCTTGGACCGGACTACGAGCAGTACTTC. Protein sequence: CAGSLGPDYEQYF.

The sample holds many counts of this clonotype. The rearrangement joins TRBV28 to TRBJ2-7; D remains unclear. The CDR3 has 15 residues. V shed 5 bases and J shed 0 bases, with 14 bases lying between them. The V gene's germline CDR1 is MDHEN and CDR2 SYDVKM. CDR3: CASSKGGLSSYEQYF. In DNA, the CDR3 is TGTGCCAGCAGTAAGGGTGGGTTGAGCTCCTACGAGCAGTACTTC.